Listed below are T cell receptor beta chains from one sample, sequenced in a study of graft-versus-host responses after intestinal transplantation. The antigens these receptors bind are not known. Here immunoSEQ multiplex PCR was the method, and the copy in TCRdb shows in-frame clones only, minus some. The sample yields about 91,000 clones, less than 95% seen once. Source: unstimulated CD4+ T cells sorted from spleen or lymph node cells, taken before transplant. The receptor source for this set is a human donor who was the organ donor for an intestinal transplant. The CDR3 runs from the conserved cysteine through the conserved F or W. A D gene is named only where the DNA matches it firmly. Not every row has a clone size; where given, it reads once, few, many or a size class.

d_call: TRBD2
clone_size: .
j_call: TRBJ2-1
v_call: TRBV5-1
cdr3_nt: TGCGCCAGCAGCTTGTATGGGACTAGCGGGGGGGGGAACTACAATGAGCAGTTCTTC
cdr3_aa: CASSLYGTSGGGNYNEQFF

d_call: TRBD1
clone_size: .
j_call: TRBJ1-4
v_call: TRBV19
cdr3_nt: TGTGCCAGTAGTAAACAGGGGGCAACTAATGAAAAACTGTTTTTT
cdr3_aa: CASSKQGATNEKLFF

d_call: .
clone_size: .
j_call: TRBJ2-5
v_call: TRBV15
cdr3_nt: TGTGCCACCAGCAGAGACCGGGACTCACAAGAGACCCAGTACTTC
cdr3_aa: CATSRDRDSQETQYF

d_call: .
clone_size: .
j_call: TRBJ2-7
v_call: TRBV25-1
cdr3_nt: TGTGCCAGCAGTGATAGCAACGTACGCTACGAGCAGTACTTC
cdr3_aa: CASSDSNVRYEQYF

d_call: .
clone_size: .
j_call: TRBJ1-5
v_call: TRBV28
cdr3_nt: TGTGCCAGCAGTTCGTCCTTGAGGAATCAGCCCCAGCATTTT
cdr3_aa: CASSSSLRNQPQHF

d_call: .
clone_size: .
j_call: TRBJ1-4
v_call: TRBV30
cdr3_nt: TGTGCCTGGAGTGTGGGGACAAGAAATGAAAAACTGTTTTTT
cdr3_aa: CAWSVGTRNEKLFF

d_call: .
clone_size: .
j_call: TRBJ2-1
v_call: TRBV18
cdr3_nt: TGTGCCAGCTCACAGGACAGCTCCTACAATGAGCAGTTCTTC
cdr3_aa: CASSQDSSYNEQFF

d_call: .
clone_size: .
j_call: TRBJ2-6
v_call: TRBV9
cdr3_nt: TGTGCCAGCAGTCTCAGGGTCTCTGGGGCCAACGTCCTGACTTTC
cdr3_aa: CASSLRVSGANVLTF

d_call: .
clone_size: .
j_call: TRBJ1-1
v_call: TRBV27
cdr3_nt: TGTGCCAGCAGTTCGACGTCGGGGACTGAAGCTTTCTTT
cdr3_aa: CASSSTSGTEAFF

d_call: TRBD2
clone_size: .
j_call: TRBJ2-1
v_call: TRBV27
cdr3_nt: TGTGCCAGCAGTTTATCCCGATTGACTAGCGGGAGTTTCAATGAGCAGTTCTTC
cdr3_aa: CASSLSRLTSGSFNEQFF

d_call: TRBD2
clone_size: once
j_call: TRBJ2-1
v_call: TRBV5-1
cdr3_nt: TGCGCCAGCAGCTCAACTAGCGGGAGATGGAATGAGCAGTTCTTC
cdr3_aa: CASSSTSGRWNEQFF

d_call: .
clone_size: .
j_call: TRBJ2-3
v_call: TRBV27
cdr3_nt: TGTGCCAGCAGTTTGGGGAGCGATACGCAGTATTTT
cdr3_aa: CASSLGSDTQYF

d_call: .
clone_size: .
j_call: TRBJ2-7
v_call: TRBV4-1
cdr3_nt: TGCGCCAGCAGCCAAGTGGGACTTGCCCTGTACGAGCAGTACTTC
cdr3_aa: CASSQVGLALYEQYF

d_call: TRBD1
clone_size: once
j_call: TRBJ2-7
v_call: TRBV5-1
cdr3_nt: TGCGCCAGCAAGTCCAGGACCGGGACAGTTCGCTCCTACGAGCAGTACTTC
cdr3_aa: CASKSRTGTVRSYEQYF

d_call: .
clone_size: once
j_call: TRBJ2-7
v_call: TRBV20-1
cdr3_nt: TGCAGTGCCAAAACTTACGAGCAGTACTTC
cdr3_aa: CSAKTYEQYF

d_call: TRBD2
clone_size: .
j_call: TRBJ2-1
v_call: TRBV5-6
cdr3_nt: TGTGCCAGCAGCCCAGAAGGGACTAGCGCCCACAATGAGCAGTTCTTC
cdr3_aa: CASSPEGTSAHNEQFF

d_call: .
clone_size: .
j_call: TRBJ1-6
v_call: TRBV14
cdr3_nt: TGTGCCAGCAGCCAAGTTTCAGGAAGCTCCTATAATTCACCCCTCCACTTT
cdr3_aa: CASSQVSGSSYNSPLHF